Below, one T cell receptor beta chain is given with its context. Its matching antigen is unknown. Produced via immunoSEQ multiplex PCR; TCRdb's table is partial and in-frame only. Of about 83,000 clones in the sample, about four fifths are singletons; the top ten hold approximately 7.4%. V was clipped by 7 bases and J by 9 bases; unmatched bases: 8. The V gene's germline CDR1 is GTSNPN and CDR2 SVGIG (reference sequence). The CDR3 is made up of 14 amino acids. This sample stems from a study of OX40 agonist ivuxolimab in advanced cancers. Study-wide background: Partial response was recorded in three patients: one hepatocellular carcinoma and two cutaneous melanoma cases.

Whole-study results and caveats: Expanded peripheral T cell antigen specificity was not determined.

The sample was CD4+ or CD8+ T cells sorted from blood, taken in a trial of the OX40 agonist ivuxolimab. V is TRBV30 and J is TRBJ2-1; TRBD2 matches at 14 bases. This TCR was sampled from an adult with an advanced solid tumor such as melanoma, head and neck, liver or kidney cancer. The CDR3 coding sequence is TGTGCCTCGGTGGGACTAGCGGGAGTGGGTGAGCAGTTCTTC. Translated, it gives CASVGLAGVGEQFF.